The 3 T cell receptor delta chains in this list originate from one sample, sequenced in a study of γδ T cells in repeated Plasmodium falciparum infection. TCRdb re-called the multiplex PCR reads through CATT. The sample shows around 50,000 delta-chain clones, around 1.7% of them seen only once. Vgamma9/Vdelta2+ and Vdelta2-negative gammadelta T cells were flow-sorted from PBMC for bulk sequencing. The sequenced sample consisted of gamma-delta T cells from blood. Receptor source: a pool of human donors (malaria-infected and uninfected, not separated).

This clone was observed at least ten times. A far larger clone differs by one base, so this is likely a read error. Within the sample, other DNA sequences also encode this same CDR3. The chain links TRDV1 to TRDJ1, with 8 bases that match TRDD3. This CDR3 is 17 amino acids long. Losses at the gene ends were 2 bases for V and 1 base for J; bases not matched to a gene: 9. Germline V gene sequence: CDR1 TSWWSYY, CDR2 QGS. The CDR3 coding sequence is TGTGCTCTTGGGGAAACGTCCTACTGGGGGTCCACCGATAAACTCATCTTT. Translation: CALGETSYWGSTDKLIF.

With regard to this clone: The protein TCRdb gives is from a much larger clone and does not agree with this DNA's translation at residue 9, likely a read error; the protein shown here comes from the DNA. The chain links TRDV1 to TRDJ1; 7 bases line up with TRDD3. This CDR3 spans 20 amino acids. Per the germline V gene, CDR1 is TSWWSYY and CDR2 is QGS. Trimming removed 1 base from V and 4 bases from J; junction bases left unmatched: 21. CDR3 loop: CALGEPGAIRSGGSSDKLIF. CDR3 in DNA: TGTGCTCTTGGGGAACCGGGGGCCATACGCTCCGGGGGATCAAGCGATAAACTCATCTTT.

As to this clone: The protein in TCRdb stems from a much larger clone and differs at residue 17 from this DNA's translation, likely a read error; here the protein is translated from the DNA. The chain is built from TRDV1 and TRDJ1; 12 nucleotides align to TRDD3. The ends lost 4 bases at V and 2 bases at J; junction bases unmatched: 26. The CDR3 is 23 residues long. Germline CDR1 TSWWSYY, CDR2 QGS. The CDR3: CALGARLPIPYWGIPNSTDKLIF. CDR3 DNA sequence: TGTGCTCTTGGGGCGCGACTTCCTATCCCGTACTGGGGGATACCGAACTCTACCGATAAACTCATCTTT.